The entry below gives a single T cell receptor beta chain sequence along with its context. Its cognate antigen is unknown. This entry comes from a study of vaccination effects on CD4 cells after COVID-19. At the end of nine to ten days of culture, CD4+ T cells were isolated. Measured with immunoSEQ multiplex PCR; TCRdb has only the in-frame clones, and not every one. The top ten hold 4.5% to 6% of the sample, which has 50,000 or so clones, roughly three fifths seen once. V shed 2 bases and J shed 7 bases, with 12 bases lying between them. This CDR3 has 14 amino acids. CDR1 is SEHNR, CDR2 FQNEAQ, per germline (reference sequence).

J is TRBJ2-1 and V is TRBV7-9; D possibly uses TRBD1 or TRBD2 (6 bases each). This TCR derives from a human donor who received a COVID-19 vaccine. The starting material was CD4+ T cells from PBMCs cultured without peptide, obtained before COVID-19 vaccination. The CDR3 protein is CASSLFQGGNEQFF. In nucleotides, the CDR3 is TGTGCCAGCAGCTTATTTCAAGGGGGGAATGAGCAGTTCTTC.